This entry lists 5 T cell receptor beta chains sequenced from one sample in a study of a mutant IDH1 vaccine in newly diagnosed glioma. This table comes from immunoSEQ multiplex PCR, and its TCRdb copy is limited to in-frame clones, with some not included. The top ten clones hold approximately 2.6% of a sample with 20,000 or so clones, 84% of them seen once. These receptors have no known antigen. Indicated time point: week 47, end of study. Alongside topical imiquimod, each dose of vaccine comprised 300 ug of mutant IDH1 20-mer peptide. The sequencing here drew on PBMCs, taken from a glioma patient whose treatment included an IDH1 peptide vaccine. These receptors were taken from a man in his forties with glioma.

The rearrangement joins TRBV7-7 to TRBJ2-7; 8 nucleotides agree with TRBD1. CDR3 size: 14 residues. V was pared by 5 bases and J by 4 bases, with 7 bases of the junction left unmatched. CDR1 and CDR2 from the germline V gene are SSHAT and FNYEAQ (reference sequence). CDR3 region: CASSLGTGPYEQYF. For the CDR3, the DNA is TGTGCCAGCAGCCTCGGGACAGGTCCTTACGAGCAGTACTTC.

This sequence joins TRBV7-9 and TRBJ1-3; D is undetermined. This CDR3 is built from 14 residues. Trimming left V 5 bases short and J 3 bases short, with 11 bases between. Germline V gives CDR1 SEHNR, CDR2 FQNEAQ (reference sequence). CDR3 coding DNA: TGTGCCAGCAGCATTCAAGGAATTGGAAACACCATATATTTT. Protein sequence: CASSIQGIGNTIYF.

This chain uses TRBV7-8 with TRBJ1-2; D gene unclear. The ends were cut back, 4 bases at V and 3 bases at J, with 18 bases in the middle. Germline V gene sequence: CDR1 SGHVS, CDR2 FQNEAQ. The CDR3 contains 16 residues. The CDR3: CASSSTRAAGDYGYTF. In DNA, the CDR3 is TGTGCCAGCAGCTCGACTCGGGCAGCTGGGGACTATGGCTACACCTTC.

The chain employs TRBV7-6 and TRBJ2-7; unclear D gene. Germline V gene lookup returns CDR1 SGHVS and CDR2 FNYEAQ. V was shortened by 4 bases and J by 3 bases, with 10 bases between the two germline ends. The CDR3 is 13 residues long. CDR3: CASSSTAGYEQYF. The CDR3 region has the DNA TGTGCCAGCAGCTCTACCGCAGGCTACGAGCAGTACTTC.

This clone was recorded a few times. The chain uses TRBV7-3 and TRBJ2-3; D may be TRBD2 (6 bases). CDR3 size: 14 residues. V lost 2 bases, J lost 7 bases, and 13 bases lay in between. Germline CDR1 is SGHTA and CDR2 is FQGTGA. The CDR3 DNA reads TGTGCCAGCAGCTTAGGCGGGATAGAGTATACGCAGTATTTT. Protein sequence: CASSLGGIEYTQYF.